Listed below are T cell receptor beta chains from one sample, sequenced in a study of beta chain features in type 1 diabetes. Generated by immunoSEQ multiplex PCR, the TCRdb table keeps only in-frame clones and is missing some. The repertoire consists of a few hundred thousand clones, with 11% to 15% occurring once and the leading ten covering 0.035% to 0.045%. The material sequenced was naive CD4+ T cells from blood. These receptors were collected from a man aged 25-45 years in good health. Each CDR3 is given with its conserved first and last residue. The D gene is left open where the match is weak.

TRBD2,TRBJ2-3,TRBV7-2,CASSRGSGLVADTQYF
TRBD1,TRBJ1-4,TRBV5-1,CASSLTGQGNEKLFF
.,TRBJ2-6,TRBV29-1,CSVVAAGANVLTF
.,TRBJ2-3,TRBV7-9,CASSHLQSADTQYF
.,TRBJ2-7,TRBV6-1,CASNLPGQYEQYF
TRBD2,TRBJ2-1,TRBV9,CASSVGLPWGLAGNNGQFF
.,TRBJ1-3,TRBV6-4,CASSPGQGRLYF
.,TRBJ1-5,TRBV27,CASSRSVGLQPQHF
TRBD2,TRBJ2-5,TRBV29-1,CSAWEGAGKETQYF
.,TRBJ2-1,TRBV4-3,CASSLTDRYNEQFF
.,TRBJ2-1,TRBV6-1,CASSPTSIYNEQFF
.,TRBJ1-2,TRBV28,CASSSIGVGYGYTF
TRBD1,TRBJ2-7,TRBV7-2,CASSLGSGTGAYEQYF
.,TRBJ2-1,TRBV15,CATSRVIGRGSNEQFF
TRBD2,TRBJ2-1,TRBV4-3,CASSQGTSGYNEQFF
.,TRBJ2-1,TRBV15,CATSGNIGEQFF
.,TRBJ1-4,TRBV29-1,CSVGGEKLFF
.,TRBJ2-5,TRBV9,CASSTEGQADHGGSTQYF
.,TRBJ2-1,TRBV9,CASSPPRGLNNEQFF
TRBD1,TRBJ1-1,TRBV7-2,CASSPRRDSPYEAFF
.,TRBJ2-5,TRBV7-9,CASSLSSTKGETQYF
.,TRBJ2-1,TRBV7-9,CASSLTTYNEQFF
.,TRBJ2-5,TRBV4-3,CASSQDGSGETQYF
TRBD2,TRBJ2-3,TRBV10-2,CASIETSGVGDTQYF
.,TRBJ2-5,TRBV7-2,CASSLVRGGSQETQYF
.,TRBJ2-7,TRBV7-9,CASSQNRDNSYEQYF
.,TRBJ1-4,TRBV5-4,CASSFDRSGDEKLFF
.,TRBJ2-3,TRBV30,CAWSPQGTQYF
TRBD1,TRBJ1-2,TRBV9,CASSMDRDSYGYTF